These T cell receptor beta chains were read from a single sample in a study of CD8 T cells in ankylosing spondylitis. TCRdb recomputed calls from the 5' RACE reads with MiXCR, one row per CDR3 protein. The sample has roughly 220,000 distinct CDR3 sequences; approximately 20% are singletons. The sequencing input was blood, either unsorted or a sorted T cell fraction (not recorded which). Every receptor here comes from a male donor with ankylosing spondylitis. The CDR3 runs from the conserved cysteine through the conserved F or W. A D gene is named only where the DNA matches it firmly. Clone size is stated in some rows and not others, as once, few, many or a class when expanded.

len: 17
v_gene: TRBV4-1
j_gene: TRBJ2-7
abundance: -
d_gene: TRBD1
CDR3aa: CASSQVRGQGTDYEQYF
CDR3nt: TGCGCCAGCAGCCAAGTCCGGGGACAGGGTACCGACTACGAGCAGTACTTC

len: 13
v_gene: TRBV5-1
j_gene: TRBJ2-1
abundance: -
d_gene: TRBD2
CDR3aa: CASSTGGLNEQFF
CDR3nt: TGCGCCAGCAGTACGGGGGGGCTAAATGAGCAGTTCTTC

len: 18
v_gene: TRBV7-2
j_gene: TRBJ2-1
abundance: -
d_gene: TRBD2
CDR3aa: CASSLGLAGARSYNEQFF
CDR3nt: TGTGCCAGCAGCTTAGGGCTAGCGGGTGCGCGGTCCTACAATGAGCAGTTCTTC

len: 15
v_gene: TRBV27
j_gene: TRBJ1-5
abundance: few
d_gene: -
CDR3aa: CASSLGGAYNQPQHF
CDR3nt: TGTGCCAGCAGTTTGGGGGGGGCCTATAATCAGCCCCAGCATTTT

len: 16
v_gene: TRBV13
j_gene: TRBJ1-1
abundance: -
d_gene: TRBD1
CDR3aa: CASSEGDRETNTEAFF
CDR3nt: TGTGCCAGCAGCGAGGGGGACAGGGAAACGAACACTGAAGCTTTCTTT

len: 12
v_gene: TRBV29-1
j_gene: TRBJ1-1
abundance: few
d_gene: -
CDR3aa: CSGGSGNTEAFF
CDR3nt: TGCAGCGGAGGGTCCGGGAACACTGAAGCTTTCTTT

len: 16
v_gene: TRBV12-3/TRBV12-4
j_gene: TRBJ1-2
abundance: -
d_gene: -
CDR3aa: CASSRSEGGSRYGYTF
CDR3nt: TGTGCCAGCAGTCGATCGGAGGGGGGGTCTCGGTATGGCTACACCTTC

len: 14
v_gene: TRBV6-1
j_gene: TRBJ2-3
abundance: -
d_gene: -
CDR3aa: CASSDLMGSAKVYF
CDR3nt: TGTGCCAGCAGTGATCTTATGGGCTCCGCAAAGGTGTATTTT

len: 15
v_gene: TRBV27
j_gene: TRBJ2-1
abundance: -
d_gene: TRBD2
CDR3aa: CASSLAGGPPNEQFF
CDR3nt: TGTGCCAGCAGCCTAGCGGGGGGCCCCCCCAATGAGCAGTTCTTC

len: 15
v_gene: TRBV4-2
j_gene: TRBJ1-5
abundance: -
d_gene: TRBD1
CDR3aa: CASSQDVTGNQPQHF
CDR3nt: TGTGCCAGCAGCCAAGATGTGACAGGGAATCAGCCCCAGCATTTT

len: 17
v_gene: TRBV4-1
j_gene: TRBJ2-3
abundance: many
d_gene: -
CDR3aa: CASSQDPPDSSTDTQYF
CDR3nt: TGCGCCAGCAGCCAAGATCCCCCGGACAGCAGCACAGATACGCAGTATTTT

len: 16
v_gene: TRBV20-1
j_gene: TRBJ2-5
abundance: -
d_gene: TRBD2
CDR3aa: CSATSGTSEYQETQYF
CDR3nt: TGCAGTGCGACTTCCGGGACTAGCGAGTACCAAGAGACCCAGTACTTC

len: 14
v_gene: TRBV4-1
j_gene: TRBJ2-2
abundance: -
d_gene: -
CDR3aa: CASSLRLNTGELFF
CDR3nt: TGCGCCAGCAGCCTTCGACTGAACACCGGGGAGCTGTTTTTT

len: 17
v_gene: TRBV6-2/TRBV6-3
j_gene: TRBJ1-1
abundance: -
d_gene: TRBD1
CDR3aa: CASSYSARQGADTEAFF
CDR3nt: TGTGCCAGCAGTTACTCAGCTAGACAGGGGGCGGACACTGAAGCTTTCTTT

len: 16
v_gene: TRBV12-3/TRBV12-4
j_gene: TRBJ2-5
abundance: -
d_gene: TRBD2
CDR3aa: CASSFLGLAGGETQYF
CDR3nt: TGTGCCAGCAGTTTCCTGGGACTAGCGGGAGGCGAGACCCAGTACTTC

len: 15
v_gene: TRBV28
j_gene: TRBJ2-1
abundance: few
d_gene: TRBD1
CDR3aa: CASSLSGGVWNEQFF
CDR3nt: TGTGCCAGCAGTTTATCAGGGGGCGTCTGGAATGAGCAGTTCTTC

len: 14
v_gene: TRBV29-1
j_gene: TRBJ2-7
abundance: -
d_gene: -
CDR3aa: CSVVFPPGLNEQYF
CDR3nt: TGCAGCGTTGTTTTTCCCCCGGGACTTAATGAGCAGTACTTC

len: 13
v_gene: TRBV6-1
j_gene: TRBJ2-7
abundance: once
d_gene: -
CDR3aa: CASSIGGSYEQYF
CDR3nt: TGTGCCAGCAGTATCGGGGGCTCCTACGAGCAGTACTTC

len: 16
v_gene: TRBV10-3
j_gene: TRBJ2-6
abundance: few
d_gene: -
CDR3aa: CAISDPGSSGANVLTF
CDR3nt: TGTGCCATCAGTGACCCAGGTTCCTCTGGGGCCAACGTCCTGACTTTC

len: 14
v_gene: TRBV9
j_gene: TRBJ2-1
abundance: -
d_gene: -
CDR3aa: CASSGGRSHNEQFF
CDR3nt: TGTGCCAGCAGCGGTGGTAGGTCTCACAATGAGCAGTTCTTC

len: 14
v_gene: TRBV20-1
j_gene: TRBJ1-1
abundance: -
d_gene: TRBD1
CDR3aa: CSAEDREPNTEAFF
CDR3nt: TGCAGTGCGGAGGACAGGGAGCCGAACACTGAAGCTTTCTTT

len: 15
v_gene: TRBV6-1
j_gene: TRBJ2-2
abundance: few
d_gene: -
CDR3aa: CASSESVSATGELFF
CDR3nt: TGTGCCAGCAGTGAATCGGTTAGCGCCACCGGGGAGCTGTTTTTT